This T cell receptor beta chain was recorded in a study of shared clonotypes between healthy human individuals. The CDR3 runs to 14 residues. V was shortened by 0 bases and J by 0 bases, with 6 bases between the two germline ends. Germline V lookup: CDR1 SGHRS, CDR2 YFSETQ. In the CD4+ fraction, cells were divided into CD45RA+ naive and CD45RA-negative memory subsets. Sequenced by immunoSEQ multiplex PCR; TCRdb stores in-frame clones only, minus some. This table has nearly 750,000 clones, 72% appearing once. The chain uses TRBV5-1 and TRBJ1-1; no reliable D call. The sequenced material came from memory CD4+ T cells sorted from blood. Specified subset: CD45RA-negative fraction. This clonotype originated in a woman aged 25-40 years in good health. CDR3 nucleotides: TGCGCCAGCAGCTTGGGACCGTTGAACACTGAAGCTTTCTTT. This sequence encodes CASSLGPLNTEAFF.